These 15 T cell receptor beta chains were all obtained from the same sample, sequenced in a study of blood T cells in healthy people across ages. A second PCR, run for about 6 to 11 cycles, used a sample-barcoded 5' primer plus a J-beta primer mix. TCRdb re-called the 5' RACE reads with MiXCR, one entry per CDR3 protein. Here the sample spans 1.5 million to 1.9 million distinct CDR3 sequences, about 42% being singletons. The source material was blood. The source is a woman between 18 and 30 years old in good health.

The chain is built from TRBV4-1 and TRBJ1-5; no firm D call. The CDR3 extends over 15 amino acids. Per germline, CDR1 MGHRA and CDR2 YSYEKL. V lost 1 base to trimming and J lost 0 bases, with 7 bases between them. The CDR3 sequence: CASSQVRYSNQPQHF. The CDR3 bases are TGCGCCAGCAGCCAAGTTCGATATAGCAATCAGCCCCAGCATTTT.

This clonotype was detected a few times. This rearrangement joins TRBV18 to TRBJ2-1; D is ambiguous. Germline V gene data show CDR1 as KGHSH and CDR2 as LQKENI. This CDR3 comprises 15 residues. Trimming shortened V by 2 bases and J by 8 bases, and 16 bases separated the two germline ends. The CDR3 spells CASSPAKAPKDEQFF. CDR3 nucleotide sequence: TGTGCCAGCTCACCAGCCAAGGCCCCTAAAGATGAGCAGTTCTTC.

CDR3 sequence reads: CATSDFGPLNSYNGQYF. For the CDR3, the DNA is TGTGCCACCAGTGATTTTGGACCGTTGAACTCCTACAATGGGCAGTACTTC. The chain has TRBV24-1 and TRBJ2-1, with unresolved D. TRBJ2-7 matches the DNA end more closely, so the J call is doubtful. Germline V gene data show CDR1 as KGHDR and CDR2 as SFDVKD. The CDR3 is 17 amino acids.

Concerning this clonotype itself: Being one base from a much bigger clone, this may be a read error. The CDR3 DNA reads as TGTGCCAGCAGTTCTAGTGGGATAGCCAAAGACATTCAGTACTTC. This translates into CASSSSGIAKDIQYF. The J gene is TRBJ2-4, the V gene TRBV12-3 or TRBV12-4; D call uncertain. The CDR3 has 15 amino acids.

The V and J genes are TRBV6-2 or TRBV6-3 and TRBJ1-2; the D gene is possibly TRBD1 (6 bases). The germline V gene has CDR1 MNHEY and CDR2 SVGEGT. The V and J ends lost 6 bases and 4 bases respectively, with 12 bases between them. This CDR3 is 13 amino acids long. The CDR3 here is CASRDSLPYGYTF. The CDR3 nucleotides are TGTGCCAGCAGGGACAGCTTGCCCTATGGCTACACCTTC.

This clonotype turned up a few times. This chain uses TRBV13 with TRBJ2-1; TRBD2 aligns across 13 bases. V shed 5 bases, J shed 7 bases, and the junction held 8 bases outside the gene matches. The germline gives CDR1 PRHDT, CDR2 FYEKMQ (reference sequence). This CDR3 spans 16 amino acids. This CDR3 reads CASSPTGTSGNNEQFF. The DNA of the CDR3 is TGTGCCAGCAGCCCGACCGGGACTAGCGGGAATAATGAGCAGTTCTTC.

The genes are TRBV7-2 and TRBJ2-4; 11 bases fit TRBD1. V shed 3 bases and J 0 bases; nucleotides not matched to a gene: 4. Germline-derived CDR1 and CDR2 are SGHTA and FQGNSA. CDR3 length: 17 amino acids. CDR3 amino acids: CASSFSGTGGAKNIQYF. The CDR3, as DNA: TGTGCCAGCAGCTTTTCCGGGACAGGGGGAGCCAAAAACATTCAGTACTTC.

This clonotype was found a few times. The chain joins TRBV5-4 to TRBJ2-7; 8 bases agree with TRBD2. The J segment lost 2 bases and the V segment lost 3 bases, leaving 7 bases of the junction unmatched. This CDR3 has 15 residues. The V gene's germline CDR1 is SGHNT and CDR2 YYREEE (reference sequence). The CDR3 region has the DNA TGTGCCAGCAGCTATAGCGGGGAACCCCCCTACGAGCAGTACTTC. This encodes CASSYSGEPPYEQYF.

The genes are TRBV12-3 or TRBV12-4 and TRBJ1-2, with D hard to call. Trimming stripped 6 bases from V and 8 bases from J, with 13 bases between. The CDR3 contains 12 residues. The CDR3 reads CASSPGLWGYTF. In nucleotides, the CDR3 is TGTGCCAGCAGCCCGGGGTTATGGGGCTACACCTTC.

The CDR3: CATSDLEPGQGSNEQYF. The CDR3 DNA follows: TGTGCCACCAGTGATTTAGAGCCGGGACAGGGGTCCAATGAGCAGTACTTC. The V and J genes are TRBV24-1 and TRBJ2-7; 10 bases fit TRBD1. V dropped 1 base and J dropped 7; count of bases not matched to a gene: 12. Germline V gives CDR1 KGHDR, CDR2 SFDVKD. The CDR3 length is 17 residues.

This clonotype was found many times. The chain has TRBV20-1 and TRBJ2-7; 8 bases are shared with TRBD2. V dropped 1 base and J dropped 0; count of bases not matched to a gene: 5. Germline values: CDR1 DFQATT, CDR2 SNEGSKA (reference sequence). This CDR3 contains 15 residues. The CDR3 loop is CSARAGGGNSYEQYF. Written as DNA, the CDR3 is TGCAGTGCTAGAGCGGGCGGGGGGAACTCCTACGAGCAGTACTTC.

The chain joins TRBV20-1 to TRBJ2-3; no clear D. The CDR3 has 14 amino acids. The germline V gene encodes CDR1 DFQATT and CDR2 SNEGSKA (reference sequence). Deletions cut 0 bases from V and 2 bases from J, with 9 bases between. CDR3 sequence: CSARDLRNTDTQYF. The CDR3 nucleotides read TGCAGTGCTAGAGATCTCCGGAACACAGATACGCAGTATTTT.

This chain uses TRBV29-1 with TRBJ1-2; TRBD1 aligns across 7 bases. J was trimmed by 8 bases and V by 0 bases; bases with no gene match: 9. This CDR3 comprises 14 residues. CDR1 and CDR2 from the germline V gene are SQVTM and ANQGSEA. As DNA, the CDR3 is TGCAGCGTTGAAGATCTTCCCCGAGGGGGCGGCTACACCTTC. Its protein product is CSVEDLPRGGGYTF.

Concerning this clonotype itself: Here the CDR3 omits its conserved ending phenylalanine or tryptophan, so a read error is the likely source. Written as DNA, the CDR3 is TGTGCCAGCAGCTCGGGACAGGGAAGCTACAATGAGCAGTTCCTC. The encoded protein is CASSSGQGSYNEQFL. This chain uses TRBV7-2 with TRBJ2-1; 9 bases line up with TRBD1. Germline V CDR1 and CDR2: SGHTA, FQGNSA. Germline trimming cut 4 bases from V and 3 bases from J; bases unmatched to any gene: 4. The CDR3 has 15 amino acids.

This clonotype was picked up a small number of times. V and J are TRBV6-2 or TRBV6-3 and TRBJ2-7; 9 bases map to TRBD1. The ends lost 5 bases at V and 2 bases at J; junction bases unmatched: 7. CDR3 length: 15 residues. Germline CDR1 reads MNHEY; CDR2 reads SVGEGT. CDR3 loop: CASSPIQGAAYEQYF. DNA for the CDR3: TGTGCCAGCAGTCCAATACAGGGGGCTGCCTACGAGCAGTACTTC.